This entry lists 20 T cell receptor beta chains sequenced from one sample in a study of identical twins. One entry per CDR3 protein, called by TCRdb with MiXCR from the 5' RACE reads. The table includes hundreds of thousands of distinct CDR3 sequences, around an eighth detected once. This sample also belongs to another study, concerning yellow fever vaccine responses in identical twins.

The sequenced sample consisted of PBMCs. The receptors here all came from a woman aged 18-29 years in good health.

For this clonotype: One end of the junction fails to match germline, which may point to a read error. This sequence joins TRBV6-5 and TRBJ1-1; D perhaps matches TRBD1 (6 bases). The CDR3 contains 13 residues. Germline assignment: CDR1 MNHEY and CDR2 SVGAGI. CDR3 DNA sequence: TGTTCCAGCAGTTACTCTCAGGGGACTGAAGCTTTCTTT. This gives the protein CSSSYSQGTEAFF.

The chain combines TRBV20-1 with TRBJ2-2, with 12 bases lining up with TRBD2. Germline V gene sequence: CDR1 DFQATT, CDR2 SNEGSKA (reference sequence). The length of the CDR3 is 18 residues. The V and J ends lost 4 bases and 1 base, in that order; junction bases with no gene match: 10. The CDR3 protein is CSAIVGPGLAGNTGELFF. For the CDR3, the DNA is TGCAGTGCTATAGTTGGTCCGGGACTAGCGGGGAACACCGGGGAGCTGTTTTTT.

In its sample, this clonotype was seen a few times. The CDR3, as DNA: TGTGCCAGCAGCCCAGGGACTAGCTCCCTGGATGAGCAGTTCTTC. Amino acid sequence: CASSPGTSSLDEQFF. V gene TRBV5-6 combines with J gene TRBJ2-1, with 9 bases identical to TRBD2. Germline CDR1 SGHDT, CDR2 YYEEEE. The CDR3 covers 15 residues. Trimming at V came to 4 bases and at J to 8 bases, leaving 10 bases not matched to a gene.

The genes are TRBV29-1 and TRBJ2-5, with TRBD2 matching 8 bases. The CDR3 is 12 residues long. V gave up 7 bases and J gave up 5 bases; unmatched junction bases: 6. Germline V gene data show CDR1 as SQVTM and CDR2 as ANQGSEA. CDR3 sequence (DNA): TGCAGCGGACTCCCGGGGGGGGAGACCCAGTACTTC. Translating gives CSGLPGGETQYF.

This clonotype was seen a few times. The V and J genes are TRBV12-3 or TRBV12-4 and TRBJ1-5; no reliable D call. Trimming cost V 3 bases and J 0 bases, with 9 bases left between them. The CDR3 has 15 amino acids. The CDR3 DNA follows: TGTGCCAGCAGTTTCGGAGACACTAGCAATCAGCCCCAGCATTTT. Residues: CASSFGDTSNQPQHF.

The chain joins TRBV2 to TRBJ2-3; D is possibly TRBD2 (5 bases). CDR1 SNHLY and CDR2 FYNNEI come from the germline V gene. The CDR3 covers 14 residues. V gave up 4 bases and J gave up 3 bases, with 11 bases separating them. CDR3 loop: CASSVRGRTDTQYF. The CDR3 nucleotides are TGTGCCAGCAGTGTTCGAGGGCGGACAGATACGCAGTATTTT.

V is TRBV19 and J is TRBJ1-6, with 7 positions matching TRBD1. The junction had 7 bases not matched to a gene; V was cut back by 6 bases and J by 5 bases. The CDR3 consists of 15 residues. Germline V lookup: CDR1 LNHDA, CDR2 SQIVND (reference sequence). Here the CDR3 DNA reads TGTGCCAGTAGCCGGACAGGTGTGAATAATTCACCCCTCCACTTT. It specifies CASSRTGVNNSPLHF.

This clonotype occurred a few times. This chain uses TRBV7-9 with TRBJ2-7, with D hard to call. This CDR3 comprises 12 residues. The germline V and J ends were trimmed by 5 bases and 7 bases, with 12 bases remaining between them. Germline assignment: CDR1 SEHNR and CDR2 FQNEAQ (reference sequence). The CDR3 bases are TGTGCCAGCAGCCCCAATTTGAGGGAGCAGTACTTC. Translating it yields CASSPNLREQYF.

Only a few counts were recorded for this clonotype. CDR3 amino acids: CASSPTLGFQETQYF. CDR3 DNA: TGTGCCAGCAGTCCCACGCTGGGATTTCAAGAGACCCAGTACTTC. The chain uses TRBV12-3 or TRBV12-4 and TRBJ2-5; D not resolved. V was clipped by 5 bases and J by 2 bases, with 15 bases between them. The CDR3 has 15 amino acids.

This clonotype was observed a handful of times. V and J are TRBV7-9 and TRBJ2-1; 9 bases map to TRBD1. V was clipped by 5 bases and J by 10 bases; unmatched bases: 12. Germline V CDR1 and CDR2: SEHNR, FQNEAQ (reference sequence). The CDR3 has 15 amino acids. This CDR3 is CASSVGTGPVREQFF. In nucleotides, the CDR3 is TGTGCCAGCAGCGTCGGGACAGGGCCTGTCAGGGAGCAGTTCTTC.

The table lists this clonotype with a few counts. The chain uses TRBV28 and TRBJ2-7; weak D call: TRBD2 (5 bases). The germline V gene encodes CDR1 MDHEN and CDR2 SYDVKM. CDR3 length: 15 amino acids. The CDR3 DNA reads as TGTGCCAGCAGTTTAGGTCGGGGTGTATTTTACGCGCAGTACGTC. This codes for CASSLGRGVFYAQYV.

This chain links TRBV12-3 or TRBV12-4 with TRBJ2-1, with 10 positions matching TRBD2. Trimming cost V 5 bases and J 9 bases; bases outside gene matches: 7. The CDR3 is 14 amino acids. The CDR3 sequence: CASSRLAGGIEQFF. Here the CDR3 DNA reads TGTGCCAGCAGTAGACTAGCGGGTGGCATTGAGCAGTTCTTC.

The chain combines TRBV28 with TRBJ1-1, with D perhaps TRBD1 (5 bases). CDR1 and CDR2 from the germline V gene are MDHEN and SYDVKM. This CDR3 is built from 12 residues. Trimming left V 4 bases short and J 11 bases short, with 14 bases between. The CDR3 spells CASSSPPGDAFF. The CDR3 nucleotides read TGTGCCAGCAGTTCCCCTCCGGGGGACGCTTTCTTT. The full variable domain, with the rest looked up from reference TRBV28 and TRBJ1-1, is DVKVTQSSRYLVKRTGEKVFLECVQDMDHENMFWYRQDPGLGLRLIYFSYDVKMKEKGDIPEGYSVSREKKERFSLILESASTNQTSMYLCASSSPPGDAFFGQGTRLTVV.

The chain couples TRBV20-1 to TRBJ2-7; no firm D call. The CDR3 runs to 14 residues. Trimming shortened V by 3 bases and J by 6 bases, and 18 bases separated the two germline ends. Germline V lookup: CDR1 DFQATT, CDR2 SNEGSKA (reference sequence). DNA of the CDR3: TGCAGTGCTAGCGACCCTAAAAACATTGGCGAGCAGTACTTC. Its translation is CSASDPKNIGEQYF.

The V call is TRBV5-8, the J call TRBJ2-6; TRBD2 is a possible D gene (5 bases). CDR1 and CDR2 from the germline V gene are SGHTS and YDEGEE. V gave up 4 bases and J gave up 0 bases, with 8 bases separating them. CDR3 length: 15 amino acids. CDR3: CASSHGLSGANVLTF. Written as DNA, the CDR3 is TGTGCCAGCAGCCACGGACTCTCTGGGGCCAACGTCCTGACTTTC.

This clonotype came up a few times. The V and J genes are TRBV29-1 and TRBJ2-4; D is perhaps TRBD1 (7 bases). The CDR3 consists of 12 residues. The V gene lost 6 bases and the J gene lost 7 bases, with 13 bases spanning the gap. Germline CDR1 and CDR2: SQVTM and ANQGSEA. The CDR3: CSVRPGGNIQYF. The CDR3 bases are TGCAGCGTCCGTCCAGGGGGGAACATTCAGTACTTC.

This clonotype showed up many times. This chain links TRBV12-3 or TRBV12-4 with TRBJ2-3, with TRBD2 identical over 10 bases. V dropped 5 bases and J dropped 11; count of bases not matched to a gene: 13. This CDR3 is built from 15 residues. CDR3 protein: CASSPALTSGVRQYF. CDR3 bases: TGTGCCAGCAGTCCGGCGCTAACTAGCGGGGTAAGGCAGTATTTT.

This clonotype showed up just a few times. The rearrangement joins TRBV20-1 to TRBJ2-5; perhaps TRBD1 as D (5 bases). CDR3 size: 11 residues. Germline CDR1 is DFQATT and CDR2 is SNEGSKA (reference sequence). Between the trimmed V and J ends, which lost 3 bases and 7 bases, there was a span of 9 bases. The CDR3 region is CSARGRGTQYF. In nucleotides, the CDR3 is TGCAGTGCTAGGGGGCGCGGGACCCAGTACTTC.

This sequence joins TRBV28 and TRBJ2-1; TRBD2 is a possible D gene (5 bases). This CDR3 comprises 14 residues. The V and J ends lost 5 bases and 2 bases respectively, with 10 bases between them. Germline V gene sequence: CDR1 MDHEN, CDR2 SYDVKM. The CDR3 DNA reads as TGTGCCAGCAGTGAGGGAGCGGCCTACAATGAGCAGTTCTTC. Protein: CASSEGAAYNEQFF.

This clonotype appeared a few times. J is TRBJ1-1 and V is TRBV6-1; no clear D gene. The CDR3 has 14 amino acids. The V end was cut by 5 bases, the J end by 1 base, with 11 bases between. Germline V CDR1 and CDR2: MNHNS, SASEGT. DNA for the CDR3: TGTGCCAGCAGTAAGCTAGAAGGGAACACTGAAGCTTTCTTT. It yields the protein CASSKLEGNTEAFF.